This T cell receptor (beta chain) comes out of a study of blood T cell repertoires in COVID-19. The overall study: T cells, B-cell-depleted T cells, or PBMCs supplied cDNA or gDNA.

Repertoires were generated with immunoSEQ multiplex PCR, while TCRdb's copy carries only in-frame clones and drops some. The table shows roughly 100,000 clones, with 81% occurring only once. Input material: peripheral blood. The receptor comes from a woman in her 70s with acute or convalescent COVID-19.

CDR3 coding DNA: TGTGCCAGCGGGAGGCTAGCGGGGGGGTTTGAGCAGTTCTTC. Translating it yields CASGRLAGGFEQFF. This chain joins TRBV2 and TRBJ2-1; 12 bases are a match to TRBD2. J lost 9 bases, V lost 8 bases, and 8 bases had no gene match. Per the germline V gene, CDR1 is SNHLY and CDR2 is FYNNEI. The CDR3 consists of 14 residues.